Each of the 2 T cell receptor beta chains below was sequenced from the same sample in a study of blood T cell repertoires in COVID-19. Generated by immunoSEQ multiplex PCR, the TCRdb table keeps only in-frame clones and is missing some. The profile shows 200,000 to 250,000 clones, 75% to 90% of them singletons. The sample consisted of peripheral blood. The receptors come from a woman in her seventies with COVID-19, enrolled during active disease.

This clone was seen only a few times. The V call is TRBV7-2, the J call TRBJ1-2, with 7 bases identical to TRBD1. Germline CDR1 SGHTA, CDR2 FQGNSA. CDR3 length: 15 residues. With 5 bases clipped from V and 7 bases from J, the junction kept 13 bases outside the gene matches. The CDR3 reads CASSQSRTGTGGYTF. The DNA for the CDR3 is TGTGCCAGCAGCCAATCACGGACAGGAACCGGTGGCTACACCTTC.

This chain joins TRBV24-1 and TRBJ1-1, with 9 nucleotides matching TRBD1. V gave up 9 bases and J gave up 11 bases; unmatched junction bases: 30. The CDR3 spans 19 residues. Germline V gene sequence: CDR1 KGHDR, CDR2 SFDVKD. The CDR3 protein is CATGRDRVFSYPRALRAFF. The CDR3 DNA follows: TGTGCCACCGGAAGGGACAGGGTTTTTTCCTACCCCCGTGCACTGCGCGCTTTCTTT.